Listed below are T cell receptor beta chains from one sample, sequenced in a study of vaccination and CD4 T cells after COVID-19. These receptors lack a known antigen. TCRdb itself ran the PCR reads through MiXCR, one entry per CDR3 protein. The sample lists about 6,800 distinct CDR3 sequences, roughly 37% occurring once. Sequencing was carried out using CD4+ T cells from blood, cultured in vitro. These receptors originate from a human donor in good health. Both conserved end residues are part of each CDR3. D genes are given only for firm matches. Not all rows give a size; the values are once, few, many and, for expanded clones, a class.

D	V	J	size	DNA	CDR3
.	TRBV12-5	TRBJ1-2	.	TGTGCTAGTGGTTTGGTTATCCGCAGTCCTGGCTACACCTTC	CASGLVIRSPGYTF
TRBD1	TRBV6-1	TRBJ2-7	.	TGTGCCAGCTTCTCGACCGGGACAGTGGTAGGCTACGAGCAGTACTTC	CASFSTGTVVGYEQYF
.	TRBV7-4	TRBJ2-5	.	TGTGCCAGCAGCTTCGCCCGACAGGCGAACCCCAAAGAGACCCAGTACTTC	CASSFARQANPKETQYF
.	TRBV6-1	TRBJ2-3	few	TGTGCCAGCAGAGTTAGGGGAGTTGGGTCAGATACGCAGTATTTT	CASRVRGVGSDTQYF
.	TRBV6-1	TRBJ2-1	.	TGTGCCACCGCCATGGGGGTGGATGAGCAGTTCTTC	CATAMGVDEQFF
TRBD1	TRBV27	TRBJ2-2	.	TGTGCCAGCAGTCAAAAATCCGGGACAGGGTTGTACACCGGGGAGCTGTTTTTT	CASSQKSGTGLYTGELFF
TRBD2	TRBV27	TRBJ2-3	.	TGTGCCAGCAGTTTTTTTAGCGGGAGGGTTCGCGTTACGCAGTATTTT	CASSFFSGRVRVTQYF
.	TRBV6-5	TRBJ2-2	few	TGTGCCAGCAGTTACAGAGGTGCGATTCCGGGGACTCCCAACACCGGGGAGCTGTTTTTT	CASSYRGAIPGTPNTGELFF
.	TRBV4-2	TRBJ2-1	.	TGTGCCAGCAGCCAGGGGGATACTAGTCGAAGCTCCTACAATGAGCAGTTCTTC	CASSQGDTSRSSYNEQFF
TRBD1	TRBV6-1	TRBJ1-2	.	TGTGCCAGCAGTGAAGGACAGGGGTTTGTCTATGGCTACACCTTC	CASSEGQGFVYGYTF
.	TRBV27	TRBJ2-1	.	TGTGCCAGCAGCGGGACCTTTGGGTACAATGAGCAGTTCTTC	CASSGTFGYNEQFF
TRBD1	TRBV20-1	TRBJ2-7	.	TGCAGTGCTGAAAGCCCCGCGGGGACAGGGCTTAGTGGCGGGAGCTACGAGCAGTACTTC	CSAESPAGTGLSGGSYEQYF
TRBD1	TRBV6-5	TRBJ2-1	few	TGTGCCAGCAGTTACTCCCCGAGGGACAGGCGGAGGGGTCGCGAGCAGTTCTTC	CASSYSPRDRRRGREQFF
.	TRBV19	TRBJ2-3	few	TGTGCCAGTAGGCCCCTTGGCGGGGAGAACACAGATACGCAGTATTTT	CASRPLGGENTDTQYF
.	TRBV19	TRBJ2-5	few	TGTGCCAGTAGTATTGTGGGGGTAGAGACCCAGTACTTC	CASSIVGVETQYF
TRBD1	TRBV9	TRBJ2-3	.	TGTGCCAGCAGCGTGGCCCCCGCGACAGGGGGCAGGTTCGACACAGATACGCAGTATTTT	CASSVAPATGGRFDTDTQYF
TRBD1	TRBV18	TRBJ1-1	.	TGTGCCAGCTCAGAAACAGGGGGGGTGACTGAAGCTTTCTTT	CASSETGGVTEAFF
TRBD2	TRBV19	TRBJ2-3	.	TGTGCCAGTACCCTTAGCGGGAGCTACACAGATACGCAGTATTTT	CASTLSGSYTDTQYF
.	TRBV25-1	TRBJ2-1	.	TGTGCCAGCCCCGCCGGGCCCCGCAATGAGCAGTTCTTC	CASPAGPRNEQFF
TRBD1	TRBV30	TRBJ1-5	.	TGTGCCTGGAACAGTAATACAGGGGAACAGCCCCAGCATTTT	CAWNSNTGEQPQHF
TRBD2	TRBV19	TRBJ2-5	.	TGTGCCAGTAGTCCTTTAGCGGGAGGATGGGAGACCCAGTACTTC	CASSPLAGGWETQYF
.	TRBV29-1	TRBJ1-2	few	TGCAGCGTCTCCGGGACCGATTACTACACCTTC	CSVSGTDYYTF
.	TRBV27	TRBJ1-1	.	TGTGCCAGCACCCGAGGGCGGGGGAACACTGAAGCTTTCTTT	CASTRGRGNTEAFF
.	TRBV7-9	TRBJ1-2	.	TGTGCCAGCAGCCTGATCGGGCCAGCTAACTATGGCTACACCTTC	CASSLIGPANYGYTF
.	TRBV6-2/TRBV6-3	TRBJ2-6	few	TGTGCCAGCAGTTACGATGGGGCGTCTGGGGCCAACGTCCTGACTTTC	CASSYDGASGANVLTF
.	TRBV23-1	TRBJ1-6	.	TGCGCCAGCTTTCCGGGGCCCCCCGCAAAGTCCTATAATTCACCCCTCCACTTT	CASFPGPPAKSYNSPLHF
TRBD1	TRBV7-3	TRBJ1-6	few	TGTGCCAGCAGCAACGTGGACAGGGCTGATAATTCACCCCTCCACTTT	CASSNVDRADNSPLHF
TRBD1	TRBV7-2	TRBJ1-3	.	TGTGCCACCGGGGACAGGGAAAAAGGAAACACCATATATTTT	CATGDREKGNTIYF
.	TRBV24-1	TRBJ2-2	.	TGTGCCACCAGTGATCCCCCCTCATCAAGCAACACCGGGGAGCTGTTTTTT	CATSDPPSSSNTGELFF
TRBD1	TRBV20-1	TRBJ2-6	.	TGCAGTGCTGAGCCTCGGACAGGGGGTAGCCATGGGGCCAACGTCCTGACTTTC	CSAEPRTGGSHGANVLTF
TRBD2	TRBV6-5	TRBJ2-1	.	TGTGCCAGCAGTTACTCAGGACTAGCGGGCCCAAGTAGTGAGCAGTTCTTC	CASSYSGLAGPSSEQFF
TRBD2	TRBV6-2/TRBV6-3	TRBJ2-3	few	TGTGCCAGCGCCTCCCTGGGGACTAGCTCACCCCCGCAGTATTTT	CASASLGTSSPPQYF
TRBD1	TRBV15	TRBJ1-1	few	TGTGCCACCAGCTCCGGGACAGCGAACACTGAAGCTTTCTTT	CATSSGTANTEAFF
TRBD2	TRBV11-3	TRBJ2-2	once	TGTGCCAGCAGCCCAGGACTAGCGGTGACCGGGGAGCTGTTTTTT	CASSPGLAVTGELFF
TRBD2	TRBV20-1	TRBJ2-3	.	TGCAGTGCTAGTGGTAGCGGGGGGAAAGATACGCAGTATTTT	CSASGSGGKDTQYF
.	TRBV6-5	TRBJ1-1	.	TGTGCCAGCAGTTACTTTCCAACAGGGAACACTGAAGCTTTCTTT	CASSYFPTGNTEAFF
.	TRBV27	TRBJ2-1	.	TGTGCCAGCAGTTCTCCCAGCCAGAGCTCCTACAATGAGCAGTTCTTC	CASSSPSQSSYNEQFF
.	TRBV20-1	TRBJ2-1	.	TGCAGTGCTAGAGATTTAGAGATTTCTGCCAATGAGCAGTTCTTC	CSARDLEISANEQFF
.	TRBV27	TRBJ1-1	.	TGTGCCAGCAGTTTAGTGGACGAGGTGAGCACTGAAGCTTTCTTT	CASSLVDEVSTEAFF
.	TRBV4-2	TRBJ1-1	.	TGTGCCAGCAGCCGAGGGACGATGGGCACTGAAGCTTTCTTT	CASSRGTMGTEAFF
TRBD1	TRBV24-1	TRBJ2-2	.	TGTGCCACCAGTGATTTCGAGACAGGGGGAGAACGGGGCGGGGAGCTGTTTTTT	CATSDFETGGERGGELFF